Listed below are T cell receptor beta chains from one sample, sequenced in a study of blood T cell repertoires in COVID-19. Repertoires were generated with immunoSEQ multiplex PCR, while TCRdb's copy carries only in-frame clones and drops some. The sample holds around 250,000 clones, about 89% seen once. The sequenced sample consisted of peripheral blood. Receptors originate from an older woman who had recovered from COVID-19. Both conserved end residues are trimmed from each CDR3. Clone size is given for some rows only: seen once, a few or many times, or a class if the clone is expanded.

j_gene: TRBJ1-2
v_gene: TRBV18
len: 12
abundance: .
CDR3aa: ASSPVGANYGYT

j_gene: TRBJ1-2
v_gene: TRBV20-1
len: 8
abundance: .
CDR3aa: SVVGVGYT

j_gene: TRBJ1-3
v_gene: TRBV6-6
len: 12
abundance: once
CDR3aa: ASRQTYSGNTIY

j_gene: TRBJ2-1
v_gene: TRBV28
len: 12
abundance: .
CDR3aa: ASSAGGPNNEQF

j_gene: TRBJ1-5
v_gene: TRBV6-2/TRBV6-3
len: 10
abundance: few
CDR3aa: ASSSRNQPQH

j_gene: TRBJ1-6
v_gene: TRBV6-2/TRBV6-3
len: 12
abundance: .
CDR3aa: ASSFGTGRVPLH

j_gene: TRBJ2-3
v_gene: TRBV19
len: 12
abundance: .
CDR3aa: ASSGRGGTDTQY

j_gene: TRBJ1-2
v_gene: TRBV19
len: 12
abundance: .
CDR3aa: ASSIAQGLGGYT

j_gene: TRBJ1-1
v_gene: TRBV30
len: 12
abundance: .
CDR3aa: AWITRVQGTEAF

j_gene: TRBJ2-5
v_gene: TRBV28
len: 13
abundance: .
CDR3aa: ASSPIAGRQETQY

j_gene: TRBJ1-6
v_gene: TRBV9
len: 13
abundance: .
CDR3aa: ASSVKTGQDSPLH

j_gene: TRBJ2-5
v_gene: TRBV3-1/TRBV3-2
len: 12
abundance: few
CDR3aa: ASSHGPGGETQY

j_gene: TRBJ2-3
v_gene: TRBV15
len: 12
abundance: .
CDR3aa: ATRDRVSTDTQY

j_gene: TRBJ1-1
v_gene: TRBV7-2
len: 13
abundance: .
CDR3aa: ASSPRTGENTEAF